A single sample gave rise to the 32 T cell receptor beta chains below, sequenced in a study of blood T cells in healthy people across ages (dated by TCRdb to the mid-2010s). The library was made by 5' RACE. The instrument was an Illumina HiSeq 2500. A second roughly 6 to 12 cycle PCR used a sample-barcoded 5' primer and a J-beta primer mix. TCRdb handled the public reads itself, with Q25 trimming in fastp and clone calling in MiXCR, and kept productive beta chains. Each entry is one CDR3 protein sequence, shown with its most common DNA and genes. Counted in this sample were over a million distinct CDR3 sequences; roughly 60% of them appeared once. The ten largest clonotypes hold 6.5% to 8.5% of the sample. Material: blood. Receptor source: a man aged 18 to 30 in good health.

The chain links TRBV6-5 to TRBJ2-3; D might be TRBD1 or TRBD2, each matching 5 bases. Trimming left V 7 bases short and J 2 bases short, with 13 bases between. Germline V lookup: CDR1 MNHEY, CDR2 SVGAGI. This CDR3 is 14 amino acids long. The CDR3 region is CASTSGTDTDTQYF. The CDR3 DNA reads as TGTGCCAGCACTTCCGGGACCGACACAGATACGCAGTATTTT.

This chain's CDR3 is CSVEGLAGAGDTQYF. The CDR3 nucleotides are TGCAGCGTTGAGGGGTTAGCGGGGGCGGGGGATACGCAGTATTTT. This chain connects TRBV29-1 to TRBJ2-3; 9 positions match TRBD2. V was clipped by 3 bases and J by 6 bases; unmatched bases: 10. CDR3 size: 15 residues. The germline V gene encodes CDR1 SQVTM and CDR2 ANQGSEA.

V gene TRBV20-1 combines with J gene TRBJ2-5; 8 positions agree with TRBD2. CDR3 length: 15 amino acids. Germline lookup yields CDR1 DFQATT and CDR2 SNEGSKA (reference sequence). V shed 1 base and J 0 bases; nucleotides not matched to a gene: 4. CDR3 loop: CSARGDSGDQETQYF. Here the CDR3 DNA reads TGCAGTGCTAGAGGCGATAGCGGGGACCAAGAGACCCAGTACTTC.

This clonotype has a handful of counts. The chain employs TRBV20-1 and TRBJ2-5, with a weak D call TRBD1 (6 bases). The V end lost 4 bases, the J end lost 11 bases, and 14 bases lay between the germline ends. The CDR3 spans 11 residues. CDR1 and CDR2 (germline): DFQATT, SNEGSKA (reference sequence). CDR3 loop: CSAIRGGEQYF. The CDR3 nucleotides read TGCAGTGCTATCAGGGGTGGGGAGCAGTACTTC.

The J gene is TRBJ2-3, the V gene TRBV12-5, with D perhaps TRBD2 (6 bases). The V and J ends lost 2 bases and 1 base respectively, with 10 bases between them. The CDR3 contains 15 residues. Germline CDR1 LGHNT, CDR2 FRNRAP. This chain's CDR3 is CASGLLGGGTDTQYF. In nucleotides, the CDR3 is TGTGCTAGTGGTTTGCTCGGCGGGGGCACAGATACGCAGTATTTT.

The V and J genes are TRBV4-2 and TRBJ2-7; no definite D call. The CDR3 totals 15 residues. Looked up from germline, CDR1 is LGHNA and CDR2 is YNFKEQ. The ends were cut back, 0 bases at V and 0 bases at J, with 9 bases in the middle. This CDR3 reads CASSQDLPASYEQYF. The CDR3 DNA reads TGTGCCAGCAGCCAAGATCTCCCGGCCTCCTACGAGCAGTACTTC.

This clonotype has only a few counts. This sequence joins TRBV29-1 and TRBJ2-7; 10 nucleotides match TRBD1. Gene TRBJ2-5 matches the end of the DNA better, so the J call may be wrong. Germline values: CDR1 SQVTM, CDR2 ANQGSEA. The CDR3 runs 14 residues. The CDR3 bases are TGCAGCGTGGGGGACAGGGGCGCAACAGAGACCCAGTACTTC. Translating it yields CSVGDRGATETQYF.

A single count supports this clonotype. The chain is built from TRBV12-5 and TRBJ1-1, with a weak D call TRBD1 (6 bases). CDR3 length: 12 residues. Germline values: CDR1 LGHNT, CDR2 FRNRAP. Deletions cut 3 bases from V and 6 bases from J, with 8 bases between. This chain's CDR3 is CASGFEGAEAFF. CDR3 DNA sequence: TGTGCTAGTGGTTTTGAGGGGGCTGAAGCTTTCTTT.

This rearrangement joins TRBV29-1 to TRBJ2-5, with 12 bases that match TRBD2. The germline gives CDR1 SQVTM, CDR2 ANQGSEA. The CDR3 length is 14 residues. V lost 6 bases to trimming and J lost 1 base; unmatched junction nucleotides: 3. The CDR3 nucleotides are TGCAGCGTCGCGACTAGCGGGGGCCAAGAGACCCAGTACTTC. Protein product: CSVATSGGQETQYF.

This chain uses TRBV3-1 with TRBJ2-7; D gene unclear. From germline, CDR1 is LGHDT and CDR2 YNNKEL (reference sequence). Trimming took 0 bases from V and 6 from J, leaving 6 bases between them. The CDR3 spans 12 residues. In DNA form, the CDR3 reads TGTGCCAGCAGCCAAGAGCCGTCCGAGCAGTACTTC. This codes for CASSQEPSEQYF.

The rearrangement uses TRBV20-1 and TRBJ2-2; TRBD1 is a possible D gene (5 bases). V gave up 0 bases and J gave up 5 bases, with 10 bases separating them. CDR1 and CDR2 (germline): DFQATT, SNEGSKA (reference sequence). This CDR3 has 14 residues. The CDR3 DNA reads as TGCAGTGCTAGAGATCTGAAGGGGACCGGGGAGCTGTTTTTT. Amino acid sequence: CSARDLKGTGELFF.

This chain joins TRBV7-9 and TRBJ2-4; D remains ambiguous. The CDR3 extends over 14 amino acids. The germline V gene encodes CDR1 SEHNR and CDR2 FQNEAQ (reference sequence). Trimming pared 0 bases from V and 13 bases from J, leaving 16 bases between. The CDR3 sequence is CASSLAGRSSKQYF. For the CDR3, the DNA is TGTGCCAGCAGCTTAGCGGGCCGCAGCTCCAAGCAGTACTTC.

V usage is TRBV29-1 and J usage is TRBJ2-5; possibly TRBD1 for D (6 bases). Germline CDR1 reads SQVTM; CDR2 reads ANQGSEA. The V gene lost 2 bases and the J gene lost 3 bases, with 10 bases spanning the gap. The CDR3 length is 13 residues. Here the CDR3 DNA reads TGCAGCGTTGAAAACACAGGGAAAGAGACCCAGTACTTC. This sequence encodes CSVENTGKETQYF.

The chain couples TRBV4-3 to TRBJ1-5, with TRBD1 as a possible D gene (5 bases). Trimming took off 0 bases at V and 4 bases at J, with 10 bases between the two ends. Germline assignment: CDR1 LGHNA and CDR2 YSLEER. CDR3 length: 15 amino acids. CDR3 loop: CASSQERGVNQPQHF. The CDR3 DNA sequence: TGCGCCAGCAGCCAAGAACGAGGGGTGAATCAGCCCCAGCATTTT.

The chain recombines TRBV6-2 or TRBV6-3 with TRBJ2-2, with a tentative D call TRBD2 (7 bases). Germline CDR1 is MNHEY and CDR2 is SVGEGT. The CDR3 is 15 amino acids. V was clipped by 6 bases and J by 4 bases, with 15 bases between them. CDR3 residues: CASRGGGLRTGELFF. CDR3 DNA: TGTGCCAGCAGGGGGGGGGGCCTTCGCACCGGGGAGCTGTTTTTT.

Here the CDR3 reads CASSRTGSGSFAGELFF. The CDR3 DNA is TGTGCCAGCAGCCGCACAGGGAGCGGGAGTTTTGCCGGGGAGCTGTTTTTT. The V gene is TRBV12-3 or TRBV12-4, the J gene TRBJ2-2; 8 bases map to TRBD2. The CDR3 runs to 17 residues. Unmatched junction bases numbered 15, after V lost 6 bases and J lost 6 bases.

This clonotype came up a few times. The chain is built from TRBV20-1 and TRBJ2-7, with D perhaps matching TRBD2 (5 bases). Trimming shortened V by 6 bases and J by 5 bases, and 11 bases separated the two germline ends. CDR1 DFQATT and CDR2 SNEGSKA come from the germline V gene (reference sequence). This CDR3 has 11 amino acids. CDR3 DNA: TGCAGTGCCCAGGACGGGAACGAGCAGTACTTC. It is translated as CSAQDGNEQYF.

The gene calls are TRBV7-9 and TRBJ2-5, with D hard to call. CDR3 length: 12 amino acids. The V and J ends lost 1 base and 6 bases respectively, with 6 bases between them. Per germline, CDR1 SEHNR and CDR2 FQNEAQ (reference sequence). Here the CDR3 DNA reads TGTGCCAGCAGCTTAGGGCAGCAGACCCAGTACTTC. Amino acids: CASSLGQQTQYF.

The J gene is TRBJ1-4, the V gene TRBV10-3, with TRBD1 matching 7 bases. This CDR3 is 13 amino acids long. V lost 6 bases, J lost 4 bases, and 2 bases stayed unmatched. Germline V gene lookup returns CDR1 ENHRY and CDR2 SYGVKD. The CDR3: CAISRDSNEKLFF. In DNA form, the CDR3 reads TGTGCCATCAGCCGGGACAGTAATGAAAAACTGTTTTTT.

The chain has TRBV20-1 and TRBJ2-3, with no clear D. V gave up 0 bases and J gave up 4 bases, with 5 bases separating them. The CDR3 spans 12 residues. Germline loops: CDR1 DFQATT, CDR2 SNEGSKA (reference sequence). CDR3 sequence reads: CSARDASDTQYF. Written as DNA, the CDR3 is TGCAGTGCTAGAGACGCGTCAGATACGCAGTATTTT.

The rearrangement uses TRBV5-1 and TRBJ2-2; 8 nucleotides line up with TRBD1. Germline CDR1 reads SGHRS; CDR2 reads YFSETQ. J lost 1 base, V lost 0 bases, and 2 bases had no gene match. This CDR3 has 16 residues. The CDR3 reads CASSLAGTGNTGELFF. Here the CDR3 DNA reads TGCGCCAGCAGCTTGGCCGGGACAGGGAACACCGGGGAGCTGTTTTTT.

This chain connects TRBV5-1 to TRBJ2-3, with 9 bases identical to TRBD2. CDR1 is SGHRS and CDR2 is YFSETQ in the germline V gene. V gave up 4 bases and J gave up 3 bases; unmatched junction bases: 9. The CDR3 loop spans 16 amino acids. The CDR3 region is CASSTYGGGGTDTQYF. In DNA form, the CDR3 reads TGCGCCAGCAGCACGTACGGCGGGGGGGGAACAGATACGCAGTATTTT.

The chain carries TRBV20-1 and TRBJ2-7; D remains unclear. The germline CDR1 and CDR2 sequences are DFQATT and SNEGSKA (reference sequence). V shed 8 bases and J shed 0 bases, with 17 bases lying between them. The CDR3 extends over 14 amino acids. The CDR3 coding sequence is TGCAGTCCCACCCCTATATCCTCCTCCTACGAGCAGTACTTC. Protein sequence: CSPTPISSSYEQYF.

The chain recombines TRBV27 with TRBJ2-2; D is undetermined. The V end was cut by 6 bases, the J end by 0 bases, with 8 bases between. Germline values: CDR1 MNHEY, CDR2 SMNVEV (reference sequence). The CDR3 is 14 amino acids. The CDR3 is CASRRHPNTGELFF. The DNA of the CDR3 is TGTGCCAGCAGGAGGCATCCGAACACCGGGGAGCTGTTTTTT.

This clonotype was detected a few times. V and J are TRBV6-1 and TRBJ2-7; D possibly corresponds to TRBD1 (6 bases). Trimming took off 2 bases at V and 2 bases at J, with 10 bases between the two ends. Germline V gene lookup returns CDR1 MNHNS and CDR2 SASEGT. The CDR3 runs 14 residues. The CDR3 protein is CASSELDRTYEQYF. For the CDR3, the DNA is TGTGCCAGCAGTGAATTGGACAGAACCTACGAGCAGTACTTC.

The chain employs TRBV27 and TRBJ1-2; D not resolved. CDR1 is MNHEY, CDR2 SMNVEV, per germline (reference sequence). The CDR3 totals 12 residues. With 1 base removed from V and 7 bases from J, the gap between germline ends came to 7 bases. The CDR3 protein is CASSLFGFGYTF. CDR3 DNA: TGTGCCAGCAGTTTATTTGGGTTTGGCTACACCTTC.

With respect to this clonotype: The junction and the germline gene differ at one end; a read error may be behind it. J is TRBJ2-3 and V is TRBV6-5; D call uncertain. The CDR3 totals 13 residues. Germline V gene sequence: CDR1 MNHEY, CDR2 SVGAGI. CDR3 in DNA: TGTGCCGGCAGTGACGTTATCACAGATACGCAGTATTTT. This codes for CAGSDVITDTQYF.

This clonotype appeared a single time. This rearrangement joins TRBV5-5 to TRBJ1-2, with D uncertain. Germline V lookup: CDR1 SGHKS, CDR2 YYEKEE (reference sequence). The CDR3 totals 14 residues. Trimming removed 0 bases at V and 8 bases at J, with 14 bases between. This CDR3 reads CASSLVSQVGGYTF. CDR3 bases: TGTGCCAGCAGCTTGGTTAGTCAGGTCGGCGGCTACACCTTC.

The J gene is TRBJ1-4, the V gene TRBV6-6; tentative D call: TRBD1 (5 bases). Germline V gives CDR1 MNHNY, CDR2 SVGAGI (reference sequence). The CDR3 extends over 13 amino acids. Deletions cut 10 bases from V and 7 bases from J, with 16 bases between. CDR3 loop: CATSMGRGEKLFF. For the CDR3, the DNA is TGTGCCACGTCGATGGGGCGAGGTGAAAAACTGTTTTTT.

The CDR3 sequence is CASSPGTGGMIGEKLFF. The CDR3 DNA reads TGTGCCAGCAGCCCCGGGACAGGGGGGATGATCGGTGAAAAACTGTTTTTT. The V call is TRBV7-9, the J call TRBJ1-4; 11 nucleotides align to TRBD1. V trimming: 5 bases; J trimming: 7 bases; junction bases outside the gene matches: 12. The germline V gene encodes CDR1 SEHNR and CDR2 FQNEAQ (reference sequence). The CDR3 runs to 17 residues. Supplemented by reference TRBV7-9 and TRBJ1-4, the full variable domain reads DTGVSQNPRHKITKRGQNVTFRCDPISEHNRLYWYRQTLGQGPEFLTYFQNEAQLEKSRLLSDRFSAERPKGSFSTLEIQRTEQGDSAMYLCASSPGTGGMIGEKLFFGSGTQLSVL.

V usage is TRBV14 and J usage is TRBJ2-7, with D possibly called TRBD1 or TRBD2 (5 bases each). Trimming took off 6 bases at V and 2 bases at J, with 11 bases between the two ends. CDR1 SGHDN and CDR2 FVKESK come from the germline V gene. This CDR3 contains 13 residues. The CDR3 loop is CASRPWDAYEQYF. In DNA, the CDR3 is TGTGCCAGCAGACCCTGGGACGCCTACGAGCAGTACTTC.

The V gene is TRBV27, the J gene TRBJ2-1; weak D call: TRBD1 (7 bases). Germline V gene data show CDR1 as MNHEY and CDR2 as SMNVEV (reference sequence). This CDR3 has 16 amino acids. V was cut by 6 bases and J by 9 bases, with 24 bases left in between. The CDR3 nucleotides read TGTGCCAGCAGCAGACATAAAGGTTACCAGGGGGGTGAGCAGTTCTTC. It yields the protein CASSRHKGYQGGEQFF.